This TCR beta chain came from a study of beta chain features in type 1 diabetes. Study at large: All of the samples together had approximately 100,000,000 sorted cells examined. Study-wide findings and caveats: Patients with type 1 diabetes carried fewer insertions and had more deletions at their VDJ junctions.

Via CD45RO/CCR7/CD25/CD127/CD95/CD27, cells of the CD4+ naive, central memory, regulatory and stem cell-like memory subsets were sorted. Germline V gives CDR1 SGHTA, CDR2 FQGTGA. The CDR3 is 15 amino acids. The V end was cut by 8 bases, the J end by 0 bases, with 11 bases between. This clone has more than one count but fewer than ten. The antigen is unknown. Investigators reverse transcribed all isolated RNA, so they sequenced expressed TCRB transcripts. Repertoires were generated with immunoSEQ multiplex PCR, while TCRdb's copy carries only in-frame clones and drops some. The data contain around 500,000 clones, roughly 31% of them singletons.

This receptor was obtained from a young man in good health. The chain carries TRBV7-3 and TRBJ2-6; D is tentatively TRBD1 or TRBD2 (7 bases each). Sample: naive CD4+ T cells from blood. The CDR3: CASGRGPSGANVLTF. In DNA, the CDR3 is TGTGCCAGCGGGAGGGGGCCCTCTGGGGCCAACGTCCTGACTTTC.